This T cell receptor beta chain is from a study of T cells after yellow fever vaccination. Study results and caveats: Most primary-vaccination clones recurred post-booster (approximately 96% CD4, roughly 91% CD8).

TCRdb reprocessed the 5' RACE reads via MiXCR and lists one record per CDR3 protein. Of over 200,000 distinct CDR3 sequences listed, roughly 6.2% are singletons. On this clonotype itself: Its antigen is not known. A read error may explain this, as a much larger clone is one base away.

This CDR3 spans 15 amino acids. Trimming shortened V by 0 bases and J by 7 bases, and 16 bases separated the two germline ends. Germline values: CDR1 LGHNA, CDR2 YNFKEQ. V usage is TRBV4-2 and J usage is TRBJ2-7; D is ambiguous. Source: CD4+ T cells sorted from PBMCs, taken on the day of the yellow fever booster vaccination. This clonotype was sampled from a man aged 25 to 40 who received the YFV17D yellow fever vaccine. The CDR3 reads CASSQDLHGMREQYF. The CDR3 DNA follows: TGTGCCAGCAGCCAAGATCTTCACGGAATGAGGGAGCAGTACTTC.